The rows below give T cell receptor beta chains drawn from one sample of a study of cytomegalovirus exposure and HLA in healthy donors. Method: immunoSEQ multiplex PCR; TCRdb's copy keeps in-frame clones and lacks some. The table lists 150,000 to 250,000 clones, roughly 79% of them singletons. Specimen: PBMCs. The receptors come from a man aged 25-45 years in good health and CMV-seronegative. The CDR3 runs from the conserved cysteine through the conserved F or W. D genes are given only for firm matches. The size entry is marked missing in some rows and otherwise reads once, few, many or a size class.

>TRBJ2-7|TRBV2|-|-
CASFPTGGGQYF
TGTGCCAGTTTCCCCACAGGGGGGGGGCAGTACTTC
>TRBJ1-1|TRBV18|-|-
CASSPLTGEAFF
TGTGCCAGCTCACCACTAACAGGGGAAGCTTTCTTT
>TRBJ2-7|TRBV11-1|few|-
CASSPFRSQGGYEQYF
TGTGCCAGCAGTCCCTTTCGTTCTCAGGGGGGCTACGAGCAGTACTTC
>TRBJ2-7|TRBV7-9|few|TRBD2
CASSRSAGGGEQYF
TGTGCCAGCAGCCGTTCCGCGGGAGGCGGCGAGCAGTACTTC
>TRBJ1-5|TRBV28|-|-
CASSLDGGLNQPQHF
TGTGCCAGCAGTTTGGATGGGGGACTCAATCAGCCCCAGCATTTT
>TRBJ2-1|TRBV27|-|-
CASSFQGNNEQFF
TGTGCCAGCAGTTTCCAGGGCAACAATGAGCAGTTCTTC
>TRBJ2-5|TRBV1|few|-
CTSSQEGSGRAGETQYF
TGCACCAGCAGCCAAGAAGGCAGCGGGAGGGCCGGGGAGACCCAGTACTTC
>TRBJ2-1|TRBV30|-|-
CAWRFITSIYNEQFF
TGTGCCTGGAGGTTTATTACTTCTATCTACAATGAGCAGTTCTTC
>TRBJ1-1|TRBV10-3|few|-
CAIMGTGSRTTEAFF
TGTGCCATCATGGGCACAGGCTCGAGAACAACTGAAGCTTTCTTT
>TRBJ2-7|TRBV7-8|-|-
CASSLGLLRYEQYF
TGTGCCAGCAGCTTAGGATTGCTTAGATACGAGCAGTACTTC
>TRBJ2-2|TRBV7-3|-|-
CASSRSGPGELFF
TGTGCCAGCAGTCGATCGGGTCCCGGGGAGCTGTTTTTT
>TRBJ2-7|TRBV5-1|-|-
CASVPPNGGEQYF
TGCGCCAGCGTCCCCCCGAACGGGGGCGAGCAGTACTTC
>TRBJ2-3|TRBV23-1|-|TRBD1
CASSQSRDRCGTDTQYF
TGCGCCAGCAGTCAATCTCGGGACAGGTGTGGCACAGATACGCAGTATTTT
>TRBJ2-2|TRBV18|-|TRBD1
CASSPQQGAPGELFF
TGTGCCAGCTCACCACAACAGGGGGCGCCCGGGGAGCTGTTTTTT
>TRBJ2-7|TRBV25-1|-|TRBD2
CASAGLAGVEQYF
TGTGCCAGCGCGGGACTAGCGGGAGTCGAGCAGTACTTT
>TRBJ1-2|TRBV5-1|-|TRBD1
CASSLGPRGPGGGYTF
TGCGCCAGCAGCTTGGGGCCACGGGGTCCAGGGGGTGGCTACACCTTC
>TRBJ2-2|TRBV14|-|-
CASSPWTKANTGELFF
TGTGCCAGCAGCCCATGGACAAAAGCGAACACCGGGGAGCTGTTTTTT
>TRBJ2-5|TRBV29-1|-|TRBD2
CSVSAGVTETQYF
TGCAGCGTGTCCGCGGGAGTGACGGAGACCCAGTACTTC
>TRBJ1-1|TRBV7-3|-|-
CASAGGPYTEAFF
TGTGCCAGCGCGGGGGGGCCGTACACTGAAGCTTTCTTT
>TRBJ2-1|TRBV5-4|-|-
CASSSLALGEQFF
TGTGCCAGCAGCTCCCTAGCGCTGGGGGAGCAGTTCTTC
>TRBJ2-5|TRBV29-1|-|-
CSVGTQDGTQYF
TGCAGCGTTGGGACTCAAGACGGGACCCAGTACTTC
>TRBJ1-4|TRBV13|-|-
CASSLAGDEKLFF
TGTGCCAGCAGCTTAGCAGGGGATGAAAAACTGTTTTTT
>TRBJ2-5|TRBV5-1|-|TRBD2
CASSWRFSGRTETQYF
TGCGCCAGCAGCTGGCGGTTTAGCGGGAGGACTGAGACCCAGTACTTC
>TRBJ2-5|TRBV5-4|-|TRBD2
CASGWPGGEETQYF
TGTGCCAGCGGTTGGCCGGGGGGGGAAGAGACCCAGTACTTC
>TRBJ2-1|TRBV5-1|-|-
CASSFAGGTEQFF
TGCGCCAGCAGCTTTGCAGGGGGGACTGAGCAGTTCTTC
>TRBJ1-5|TRBV6-1|-|-
CASSVEITSNQPQHF
TGTGCCAGCAGTGTCGAAATAACAAGCAATCAGCCCCAGCATTTT
>TRBJ2-1|TRBV6-6|-|-
CASSPGRTSYNEQFF
TGTGCCAGCAGCCCCGGGAGAACCTCCTACAATGAGCAGTTCTTC
>TRBJ2-7|TRBV29-1|-|TRBD2
CSVLGLAGRSGEQYF
TGCAGCGTCTTAGGACTAGCGGGCCGCTCGGGCGAGCAGTACTTC
>TRBJ1-3|TRBV4-1|-|TRBD1
CASSPTGQGALGNTIYF
TGCGCCAGCAGCCCGACCGGACAGGGGGCGCTAGGAAACACCATATATTTT
>TRBJ1-5|TRBV6-6|-|-
CASSEDQPQHF
TGTGCCAGCAGCGAGGATCAGCCCCAGCATTTT
>TRBJ1-1|TRBV2|-|-
CASYQMNTEAFF
TGTGCCAGCTATCAGATGAACACTGAAGCTTTCTTT
>TRBJ2-7|TRBV6-6|-|TRBD1
CASSFDRGEQYF
TGTGCCAGCAGCTTCGACAGGGGCGAGCAGTACTTC
>TRBJ2-7|TRBV7-3|-|-
CASSLTGGSYEQYF
TGTGCCAGCAGCTTAACAGGGGGCTCCTACGAGCAGTACTTC
>TRBJ2-7|TRBV5-1|-|-
CASSLGRQEFYEQYF
TGCGCCAGCAGCTTGGGACGACAAGAATTCTACGAGCAGTACTTC
>TRBJ2-3|TRBV11-1|-|-
CASSTNFLMSTDTQYF
TGTGCCAGCAGCACCAACTTCCTAATGAGCACAGATACGCAGTATTTT
>TRBJ2-2|TRBV19|-|-
CASRPALANTGELFF
TGTGCCAGCAGGCCGGCACTGGCGAACACCGGGGAGCTGTTTTTT
>TRBJ1-2|TRBV7-9|-|-
CASSPAGVPDYGYTF
TGTGCCAGCAGCCCGGCCGGGGTACCCGACTATGGCTACACCTTC
>TRBJ2-1|TRBV19|-|-
CASANSNEQFF
TGTGCCAGCGCTAACTCCAATGAGCAGTTCTTC
>TRBJ1-2|TRBV28|few|-
CASSLGGGYYGYTF
TGTGCCAGCAGCCTGGGGGGTGGGTACTATGGCTACACCTTC
>TRBJ1-4|TRBV6-1|once|-
CASSEARGGINEKLFF
TGTGCCAGCAGTGAAGCGCGGGGAGGGATTAATGAAAAACTGTTTTTT
>TRBJ1-5|TRBV2|-|-
CASRPTREGNQPQHF
TGTGCCAGCAGACCCACCAGGGAGGGCAATCAGCCCCAGCATTTT
>TRBJ1-1|TRBV27|-|-
CASSLSLVNTEAFF
TGTGCCAGCAGTTTATCGCTAGTAAACACTGAAGCTTTCTTT
>TRBJ2-1|TRBV19|-|-
CASSIWRSSFGNEQFF
TGTGCCAGTAGTATTTGGAGGTCTTCTTTTGGCAATGAGCAGTTCTTC
>TRBJ2-2|TRBV5-4|once|TRBD2
CASTRWGRSGRTNTGELFF
TGTGCCAGCACCAGGTGGGGGAGGAGCGGGAGGACGAACACCGGGGAGCTGTTTTTT
>TRBJ1-4|TRBV27|-|-
CASSLLGLGEKLFF
TGTGCCAGCAGTTTATTGGGGCTAGGTGAAAAACTGTTTTTT
>TRBJ2-2|TRBV25-1|-|TRBD2
CATGLAGGANTGELFF
TGTGCCACCGGACTAGCGGGGGGCGCGAACACCGGGGAGCTGTTTTTT
>TRBJ1-4|TRBV29-1|few|-
CSPEGEPAEKLFF
TGCAGCCCCGAGGGGGAACCGGCGGAAAAACTGTTTTTT
>TRBJ2-5|TRBV7-2|-|-
CASSLGGRGQETQYF
TGTGCCAGCAGCTTAGGCGGAAGGGGGCAAGAGACCCAGTACTTC
>TRBJ2-5|TRBV19|-|TRBD2
CASSNRTSGGPFVETQYF
TGTGCCAGTAGTAACCGGACTAGCGGGGGCCCTTTCGTAGAGACCCAGTACTTC
>TRBJ2-1|TRBV11-2|few|-
CASSLVRSSYNEQFF
TGTGCCAGCAGCTTAGTTAGGAGCTCCTACAATGAGCAGTTCTTC
>TRBJ2-7|TRBV19|-|-
CASSQQGYEQYF
TGTGCCAGTAGCCAGCAGGGGTACGAGCAGTACTTC
>TRBJ1-2|TRBV29-1|-|-
CSVEDQRGLGGYTF
TGCAGCGTTGAAGATCAGCGCGGACTTGGGGGCTACACCTTC
>TRBJ2-7|TRBV9|-|TRBD2
CASSVGTSFYEQYF
TGTGCCAGCAGCGTGGGGACTAGTTTCTACGAGCAGTACTTC
>TRBJ2-2|TRBV27|-|TRBD2
CASTGTNTLGELFF
TGTGCCAGCACCGGGACTAACACTCTCGGGGAGCTGTTTTTT
>TRBJ2-1|TRBV29-1|-|-
CSLNRQQNNEQFF
TGCAGCCTCAACAGGCAGCAGAACAATGAGCAGTTCTTC